Listed below are T cell receptor beta chains from one sample, sequenced in a study of long-term antiretroviral therapy in people with HIV. The table came from immunoSEQ multiplex PCR; TCRdb's copy has only in-frame clones and leaves some out. The table includes 29,000 or so clones, approximately 95% detected once. The sequencing here drew on unsorted PBMCs, taken 5.3 years after starting antiretroviral therapy. These receptors came from a man in his thirties or forties with HIV. CDR3s include the opening cysteine and the closing phenylalanine or tryptophan. A D gene is named only where the DNA matches it firmly. Clone size is shown for a subset of rows, as once, few, many or a class of expanded clone.

d_gene: TRBD1; abundance: few; v_gene: TRBV28; j_gene: TRBJ1-2; CDR3aa: CASSNPGQPNYGYTF
d_gene: -; abundance: -; v_gene: TRBV4-2; j_gene: TRBJ2-3; CDR3aa: CASSQVVGGSTDTQYF
d_gene: -; abundance: once; v_gene: TRBV7-2; j_gene: TRBJ1-2; CDR3aa: CASSAATLYGYTF
d_gene: -; abundance: -; v_gene: TRBV7-9; j_gene: TRBJ2-1; CDR3aa: CASSFGGSNEQFF
d_gene: -; abundance: -; v_gene: TRBV11-2; j_gene: TRBJ1-2; CDR3aa: CASSLAAGTEYGYTF
d_gene: -; abundance: -; v_gene: TRBV28; j_gene: TRBJ1-2; CDR3aa: CASTGTDNYGYTF
d_gene: TRBD1; abundance: -; v_gene: TRBV27; j_gene: TRBJ2-7; CDR3aa: CASSFGTGEAYEQYF
d_gene: -; abundance: -; v_gene: TRBV29-1; j_gene: TRBJ2-3; CDR3aa: CSVGRVVTGGDTQYF
d_gene: -; abundance: -; v_gene: TRBV6-5; j_gene: TRBJ1-1; CDR3aa: CASSYSGGGGTEAFF
d_gene: -; abundance: -; v_gene: TRBV6-5; j_gene: TRBJ2-7; CDR3aa: CASSPSSYEQYF
d_gene: -; abundance: -; v_gene: TRBV7-6; j_gene: TRBJ2-2; CDR3aa: CASSLGTINTGELFF
d_gene: -; abundance: -; v_gene: TRBV30; j_gene: TRBJ1-5; CDR3aa: CAWSPTGSNQPQHF
d_gene: -; abundance: -; v_gene: TRBV5-1; j_gene: TRBJ2-1; CDR3aa: CASSLPRFQRGNSYNEQFF
d_gene: -; abundance: -; v_gene: TRBV21-1; j_gene: TRBJ2-7; CDR3aa: CASSKVRESEQYF
d_gene: -; abundance: -; v_gene: TRBV9; j_gene: TRBJ1-5; CDR3aa: CASSVGIYQPQHF
d_gene: -; abundance: -; v_gene: TRBV11-1; j_gene: TRBJ2-7; CDR3aa: CASSPLGGRSEQYF
d_gene: -; abundance: -; v_gene: TRBV11-2; j_gene: TRBJ1-5; CDR3aa: CASSLDRVNQPQHF
d_gene: -; abundance: -; v_gene: TRBV7-2; j_gene: TRBJ1-1; CDR3aa: CASRPQPDHTEAFF
d_gene: -; abundance: -; v_gene: TRBV9; j_gene: TRBJ2-2; CDR3aa: CASSVGLTAGELFF
d_gene: TRBD1; abundance: -; v_gene: TRBV5-4; j_gene: TRBJ2-1; CDR3aa: CASSLWGTGTGASDEQFF
d_gene: -; abundance: -; v_gene: TRBV7-9; j_gene: TRBJ1-2; CDR3aa: CASSLDPYGYTF
d_gene: TRBD2; abundance: -; v_gene: TRBV11-2; j_gene: TRBJ2-1; CDR3aa: CASSARLAGASREQFF
d_gene: TRBD2; abundance: -; v_gene: TRBV9; j_gene: TRBJ2-3; CDR3aa: CASSVGRRGALLLTDTQYF
d_gene: -; abundance: -; v_gene: TRBV11-2; j_gene: TRBJ2-7; CDR3aa: CASSLGPFLYEQYF
d_gene: -; abundance: -; v_gene: TRBV13; j_gene: TRBJ2-7; CDR3aa: CASSLSGRYEQYF
d_gene: -; abundance: -; v_gene: TRBV25-1; j_gene: TRBJ2-2; CDR3aa: CASTPPTGTGELFF
d_gene: -; abundance: -; v_gene: TRBV7-8; j_gene: TRBJ2-5; CDR3aa: CASSSILAQQETQYF
d_gene: TRBD2; abundance: -; v_gene: TRBV7-2; j_gene: TRBJ2-7; CDR3aa: CASSPRGAGASGEQYF
d_gene: -; abundance: -; v_gene: TRBV7-9; j_gene: TRBJ2-1; CDR3aa: CASSQERQFF
d_gene: -; abundance: -; v_gene: TRBV15; j_gene: TRBJ2-5; CDR3aa: CATTKQGETQYF
d_gene: -; abundance: -; v_gene: TRBV28; j_gene: TRBJ2-5; CDR3aa: CASRLRQVQETQYF
d_gene: -; abundance: -; v_gene: TRBV7-9; j_gene: TRBJ2-7; CDR3aa: CASSSGPDYEQYF
d_gene: TRBD2; abundance: -; v_gene: TRBV5-1; j_gene: TRBJ2-6; CDR3aa: CASSRLFGTSGSGANVLTF
d_gene: -; abundance: -; v_gene: TRBV27; j_gene: TRBJ2-7; CDR3aa: CASSLSLKNYEQYF
d_gene: -; abundance: -; v_gene: TRBV7-2; j_gene: TRBJ1-5; CDR3aa: CASSSTGTTNQPQHF
d_gene: -; abundance: -; v_gene: TRBV10-3; j_gene: TRBJ2-5; CDR3aa: CAISVNGWETQYF
d_gene: -; abundance: -; v_gene: TRBV5-6; j_gene: TRBJ2-7; CDR3aa: CASSRVRQHYEQYF
d_gene: -; abundance: -; v_gene: TRBV6-1; j_gene: TRBJ2-7; CDR3aa: CASSEEETGVYEQYF
d_gene: TRBD2; abundance: -; v_gene: TRBV30; j_gene: TRBJ2-7; CDR3aa: CAWSRTSGRAREQYF
d_gene: -; abundance: -; v_gene: TRBV6-4; j_gene: TRBJ2-3; CDR3aa: CASSDSPGNRGTDTQYF
d_gene: TRBD2; abundance: -; v_gene: TRBV6-5; j_gene: TRBJ2-3; CDR3aa: CASSYRPSGAYTQYF
d_gene: -; abundance: -; v_gene: TRBV30; j_gene: TRBJ2-6; CDR3aa: CAWSVSPGDGANVLTF
d_gene: TRBD1; abundance: -; v_gene: TRBV5-1; j_gene: TRBJ2-7; CDR3aa: CASSKTGATYEQYF
d_gene: -; abundance: -; v_gene: TRBV5-5; j_gene: TRBJ2-3; CDR3aa: CASSLWGPSTDTQYF
d_gene: TRBD2; abundance: -; v_gene: TRBV30; j_gene: TRBJ2-3; CDR3aa: CAWAYPTSRLRDTQYF
d_gene: TRBD1; abundance: -; v_gene: TRBV5-4; j_gene: TRBJ1-2; CDR3aa: CASSLGQGASGYTF
d_gene: TRBD2; abundance: -; v_gene: TRBV19; j_gene: TRBJ2-2; CDR3aa: CASSIRTGVAGLTGELFF
d_gene: -; abundance: -; v_gene: TRBV4-2; j_gene: TRBJ1-1; CDR3aa: CASSQGWTAAEAFF
d_gene: -; abundance: -; v_gene: TRBV30; j_gene: TRBJ1-2; CDR3aa: CAWRRLRFAGNYGYTF
d_gene: TRBD1; abundance: -; v_gene: TRBV6-1; j_gene: TRBJ2-7; CDR3aa: CASSPGTGSYEQYF
d_gene: -; abundance: once; v_gene: TRBV29-1; j_gene: TRBJ1-1; CDR3aa: CSWAGTQYTEAFF
d_gene: -; abundance: -; v_gene: TRBV12-5; j_gene: TRBJ1-2; CDR3aa: CASGPGLGPYTF
d_gene: TRBD2; abundance: -; v_gene: TRBV4-3; j_gene: TRBJ2-5; CDR3aa: CASSPPRREGRETQYF
d_gene: -; abundance: -; v_gene: TRBV7-9; j_gene: TRBJ2-2; CDR3aa: CASSLDRASGELFF
d_gene: -; abundance: -; v_gene: TRBV4-2; j_gene: TRBJ2-2; CDR3aa: CASSQVGPGLRVVFF